The 22 T cell receptor beta chains below were found in one sample sequenced in a study of blood T cell repertoires in COVID-19. Generated by immunoSEQ multiplex PCR, the TCRdb table keeps only in-frame clones and is missing some. The sample holds 160,000 or so clones; 65% to 90% are singletons and the top ten take less than 2%. Source material: peripheral blood. These receptor sequences come from a human donor in a cohort sampled during active COVID-19.

The table lists this clone with a few counts. This chain connects TRBV13 to TRBJ2-7, with 9 bases aligning to TRBD2. CDR1 is PRHDT and CDR2 is FYEKMQ in the germline V gene (reference sequence). After removal of 2 bases from V and 3 bases from J, the junction contained 8 bases not matched to a gene. This CDR3 contains 16 residues. For the CDR3, the DNA is TGTGCCAGCAGCTTAAGCCCGGGACTAGCTCTCTACGAGCAGTACTTC. This encodes CASSLSPGLALYEQYF.

This clone was counted a few times. The V call is TRBV11-1, the J call TRBJ1-1, with a weak D call TRBD1 (6 bases). CDR1 and CDR2 from the germline V gene are SGHAT and FQDESV (reference sequence). The CDR3 has 16 amino acids. Between the trimmed V and J ends, which lost 5 bases and 0 bases, there was a span of 16 bases. CDR3 in amino acids: CASSPKEQGLNTEAFF. The CDR3 nucleotides read TGTGCCAGCAGCCCCAAAGAACAGGGATTGAACACTGAAGCTTTCTTT.

This chain uses TRBV5-5 with TRBJ2-3, with D uncertain. This CDR3 region has 12 residues. Per germline, CDR1 SGHKS and CDR2 YYEKEE (reference sequence). The germline V and J ends were trimmed by 4 bases and 10 bases, with 13 bases remaining between them. CDR3 sequence (DNA): TGTGCCAGCAGCGCCAATACTAAGGCGCAGTATTTT. This codes for CASSANTKAQYF.

The chain employs TRBV19 and TRBJ2-7; D possibly corresponds to TRBD1 (6 bases). The CDR3 contains 16 residues. V was cut by 3 bases and J by 7 bases, with 22 bases left in between. The germline V gene has CDR1 LNHDA and CDR2 SQIVND (reference sequence). The CDR3 protein is CASSIGGRSKEREQYF. As DNA, the CDR3 is TGTGCCAGTAGTATTGGGGGCCGGAGCAAGGAGAGGGAGCAGTACTTC.

The gene calls are TRBV14 and TRBJ2-1; D possibly corresponds to TRBD1 (6 bases). This CDR3 has 13 residues. From germline, CDR1 is SGHDN and CDR2 FVKESK. Trimming took 6 bases from V and 6 from J, leaving 12 bases between them. This CDR3 is CASRRDTFNEQFF. In DNA form, the CDR3 reads TGTGCCAGCAGACGGGACACCTTCAATGAGCAGTTCTTC.

The chain couples TRBV5-1 to TRBJ2-1; 11 nucleotides line up with TRBD1. Germline CDR1 is SGHRS and CDR2 is YFSETQ. This CDR3 spans 16 amino acids. After removal of 4 bases from V and 7 bases from J, the junction contained 10 bases not matched to a gene. CDR3 in amino acids: CASSTWTGGASNEQFF. The CDR3 DNA reads as TGCGCCAGCAGCACCTGGACAGGGGGCGCGAGTAATGAGCAGTTCTTC.

The rearrangement uses TRBV2 and TRBJ1-4; a weak D match, TRBD1 (5 bases). V lost 7 bases to trimming and J lost 8 bases, with 17 bases between them. The CDR3 totals 14 residues. Per germline, CDR1 SNHLY and CDR2 FYNNEI. The CDR3 reads CASTRGQEGEKLFF. CDR3 DNA sequence: TGTGCCAGCACGCGGGGCCAGGAAGGGGAAAAACTGTTTTTT.

This chain uses TRBV9 with TRBJ1-2, with D possibly matching TRBD1 (5 bases). V shed 0 bases and J shed 4 bases, with 13 bases lying between them. The germline V gene has CDR1 SGDLS and CDR2 YYNGEE. The CDR3 is 15 residues long. For the CDR3, the DNA is TGTGCCAGCAGCGTAGAGGGGAATCGCCCCTATGGCTACACCTTC. Protein sequence: CASSVEGNRPYGYTF. The full variable domain, rest sourced from reference TRBV9 and TRBJ1-2, is DSGVTQTPKHLITATGQRVTLRCSPRSGDLSVYWYQQSLDQGLQFLIQYYNGEERAKGNILERFSAQQFPDLHSELNLSSLELGDSALYFCASSVEGNRPYGYTFGSGTRLTVV.

In its sample, this clone was seen once. The rearrangement joins TRBV27 to TRBJ1-6; 8 bases align to TRBD1. Per germline, CDR1 MNHEY and CDR2 SMNVEV (reference sequence). V was pared by 6 bases and J by 10 bases, with 8 bases of the junction left unmatched. The CDR3 runs to 14 residues. The CDR3 region has the DNA TGTGCCAGCAGGTTCCCAGGGGGCAGATCACCCCTCCACTTT. Its protein is CASRFPGGRSPLHF.

The chain joins TRBV5-6 to TRBJ2-6; 7 nucleotides match TRBD1. Germline CDR1 reads SGHDT; CDR2 reads YYEEEE. This CDR3 has 15 residues. The V gene end was trimmed by 2 bases and the J gene end by 1 base; junction bases not matched to a gene: 0. The CDR3 sequence is CASSFRGSGANVLTF. The CDR3 DNA reads as TGTGCCAGCAGCTTCAGGGGGTCTGGGGCCAACGTCCTGACTTTC. Supplemented by reference TRBV5-6 and TRBJ2-6, the full variable domain reads DAGVTQSPTHLIKTRGQQVTLRCSPKSGHDTVSWYQQALGQGPQFIFQYYEEEERQRGNFPDRFSGHQFPNYSSELNVNALLLGDSALYLCASSFRGSGANVLTFGAGSRLTVL.

The CDR3 region has the DNA TGTGCCAGCATCCCGGGATTTGGGAGGAACACTGAAGCTTTCTTT. Protein sequence: CASIPGFGRNTEAFF. This chain links TRBV6-6 with TRBJ1-1; D is uncertain. V gave up 7 bases and J gave up 1 base, with 16 bases separating them. The CDR3 covers 15 residues. The germline CDR1 and CDR2 sequences are MNHNY and SVGAGI (reference sequence).

The chain combines TRBV24-1 with TRBJ1-2; 8 bases line up with TRBD1. Germline V lookup: CDR1 KGHDR, CDR2 SFDVKD. Germline trimming cut 4 bases from V and 3 bases from J; bases unmatched to any gene: 6. This CDR3 spans 15 amino acids. The CDR3 DNA follows: TGTGCCACCAGTGAGTGGACAGGGATGCACTATGGCTACACCTTC. Translation: CATSEWTGMHYGYTF.

Remarks on this clone: A read error may account for a junction end that differs from germline. The chain joins TRBV19 to TRBJ1-2; 9 bases align to TRBD1. Germline V lookup: CDR1 LNHDA, CDR2 SQIVND (reference sequence). This CDR3 contains 14 residues. The CDR3 is CASSPDRGFSLLGF. Here the CDR3 DNA reads TGTGCCAGTAGCCCGGACAGGGGATTCTCGCTCTTAGGCTTC. Based on the CDR3 plus reference TRBV19 and TRBJ1-2, the full variable domain is DGGITQSPKYLFRKEGQNVTLSCEQNLNHDAMYWYRQDPGQGLRLIYYSQIVNDFQKGDIAEGYSVSREKKESFPLTVTSAQKNPTAFYLCASSPDRGFSLLGFGSGTRLTVV.

The chain has TRBV4-1 and TRBJ2-5; D gene ambiguous. This CDR3 has 14 residues. V dropped 1 base and J dropped 1 base, with 7 bases sitting between them. The germline CDR1 and CDR2 sequences are MGHRA and YSYEKL. Here the CDR3 reads CASSQGSSQETQYF. The CDR3 nucleotides read TGCGCCAGCAGCCAAGGGTCCAGCCAAGAGACCCAGTACTTC.

The CDR3 sequence: CASKPLGGQETQYF. CDR3 sequence (DNA): TGTGCCAGCAAACCCCTGGGGGGCCAAGAGACCCAGTACTTC. V usage is TRBV27 and J usage is TRBJ2-5, with D perhaps TRBD2 (6 bases). Germline CDR1 reads MNHEY; CDR2 reads SMNVEV (reference sequence). The CDR3 runs to 14 residues. Trimming removed 7 bases from V and 1 base from J, with 13 bases in between.

This clone came up once. The V and J genes are TRBV19 and TRBJ1-2; 7 nucleotides align to TRBD1. Unmatched junction bases numbered 11, after V lost 5 bases and J lost 8 bases. Germline loops: CDR1 LNHDA, CDR2 SQIVND (reference sequence). This CDR3 spans 14 amino acids. The CDR3 loop is CASSGRQGIEGYTF. The CDR3 coding sequence is TGTGCCAGTAGTGGGAGACAGGGAATAGAAGGCTACACCTTC.

This chain uses TRBV7-2 with TRBJ1-2; 8 bases map to TRBD1. CDR1 and CDR2 from the germline V gene are SGHTA and FQGNSA. With 0 bases clipped from V and 5 bases from J, the junction kept 8 bases outside the gene matches. This CDR3 spans 16 amino acids. The CDR3 reads CASSLAGQGLGYGYTF. The CDR3 DNA reads as TGTGCCAGCAGCTTAGCTGGACAGGGATTAGGGTATGGCTACACCTTC.

This clone was observed a few times. The chain uses TRBV4-3 and TRBJ2-2, with 12 bases matching TRBD2. The junction had 6 bases not matched to a gene; V was cut back by 0 bases and J by 1 base. Per the germline V gene, CDR1 is LGHNA and CDR2 is YSLEER. CDR3 length equals 19 residues. CDR3 coding DNA: TGCGCCAGCAGCCAAGAAACGGCTAGCGGGGGGGGGAACACCGGGGAGCTGTTTTTT. Its protein product is CASSQETASGGGNTGELFF.

The chain uses TRBV9 and TRBJ1-5; a weak D match, TRBD1 (6 bases). The germline V and J ends were trimmed by 3 bases and 5 bases, with 15 bases remaining between them. Germline lookup yields CDR1 SGDLS and CDR2 YYNGEE. The CDR3 has 15 amino acids. The DNA for the CDR3 is TGTGCCAGCAGCGGGCGGGGGGGCGCATATCAGCCCCAGCATTTT. It yields the protein CASSGRGGAYQPQHF. The full variable domain, rest sourced from reference TRBV9 and TRBJ1-5, is DSGVTQTPKHLITATGQRVTLRCSPRSGDLSVYWYQQSLDQGLQFLIQYYNGEERAKGNILERFSAQQFPDLHSELNLSSLELGDSALYFCASSGRGGAYQPQHFGDGTRLSIL.

V usage is TRBV28 and J usage is TRBJ2-1; 7 bases are a match to TRBD1. The trim removed 5 bases at V and 5 bases at J, leaving 6 bases unmatched. CDR1 MDHEN and CDR2 SYDVKM come from the germline V gene. The CDR3 extends over 14 amino acids. Written as DNA, the CDR3 is TGTGCCAGCAGTACGGGACAGTGGGACAATGAGCAGTTCTTC. Residues: CASSTGQWDNEQFF.

The V and J genes are TRBV4-3 and TRBJ2-1; 8 bases are shared with TRBD2. V shed 1 base and J 7 bases; nucleotides not matched to a gene: 9. The CDR3 loop spans 16 amino acids. The germline gives CDR1 LGHNA, CDR2 YSLEER. CDR3 sequence (DNA): TGCGCCAGCAGCCAAGGCGGCGGGGGGCGTGTGAATGAGCAGTTCTTC. Encoded protein: CASSQGGGGRVNEQFF.

This clone was counted a single time. The rearrangement joins TRBV10-3 to TRBJ1-2, with 11 bases identical to TRBD1. Germline values: CDR1 ENHRY, CDR2 SYGVKD. V dropped 8 bases and J dropped 6; count of bases not matched to a gene: 5. This CDR3 is built from 13 residues. Here the CDR3 DNA reads TGTGCCATCTCCGGACAGGGGGCAAATGGCTACACCTTC. This codes for CAISGQGANGYTF.